One sample yielded the 7 T cell receptor beta chains listed below, sequenced in a study of T-cell memory formation after mild COVID-19 (dated by TCRdb to the early 2020s). Library preparation was by 5' RACE. Sequencing used an Illumina NovaSeq 6000. TCRdb trimmed the raw reads at Q25, called clones with MiXCR and kept productive beta chains. Under each unique CDR3 protein, matching rows form one entry showing the most common genes and DNA. For this sample there are over 350,000 distinct CDR3 sequences; less than 25% appear just once. The leading ten clones occupy around 9.5% of the sample. Source material: PBMCs or a T cell subset sorted from them (not recorded which). The receptors derive from an adult woman who had mild COVID-19 (a few samples of this study predate the infection). The sample titles of this study are shuffled in the database, so cell type and time point are left out; the donor was told from shared clones.

This clonotype was counted a few times. The chain employs TRBV24-1 and TRBJ2-7; either TRBD1 or TRBD2 may fit D (5 bases each). The CDR3 has 15 amino acids. Looked up from germline, CDR1 is KGHDR and CDR2 is SFDVKD. Trimming cost V 4 bases and J 2 bases, with 14 bases left between them. CDR3 loop: CATSDTGTATYEQYF. CDR3 nucleotide sequence: TGTGCCACCAGTGACACCGGGACCGCTACCTACGAGCAGTACTTC.

The V and J genes are TRBV27 and TRBJ2-7, with D possibly called TRBD1 or TRBD2 (6 bases each). This CDR3 comprises 15 residues. V dropped 0 bases and J dropped 0 bases, with 9 bases sitting between them. Germline V gene data show CDR1 as MNHEY and CDR2 as SMNVEV (reference sequence). CDR3 sequence reads: CASSLSGGPSYEQYF. DNA of the CDR3: TGTGCCAGCAGTTTATCCGGGGGCCCCTCCTACGAGCAGTACTTC.

This clonotype turned up a few times. This chain connects TRBV5-1 to TRBJ1-4; no clear D. The CDR3 sequence is 15 residues long. V was clipped by 2 bases and J by 5 bases, with 13 bases between them. Germline lookup yields CDR1 SGHRS and CDR2 YFSETQ. The CDR3 is CASSFRTARNEKLFF. The DNA of the CDR3 is TGCGCCAGCAGCTTTCGGACGGCTAGGAATGAAAAACTGTTTTTT.

This clonotype appeared many times. The gene calls are TRBV9 and TRBJ2-2; 9 bases match TRBD2. Germline values: CDR1 SGDLS, CDR2 YYNGEE. After removal of 0 bases from V and 5 bases from J, the junction contained 5 bases not matched to a gene. The CDR3 totals 16 residues. CDR3 protein: CASSVGILAGTGELFF. CDR3 bases: TGTGCCAGCAGCGTAGGAATTCTAGCGGGAACCGGGGAGCTGTTTTTT. Filled out from reference TRBV9 and TRBJ2-2, the complete variable domain reads DSGVTQTPKHLITATGQRVTLRCSPRSGDLSVYWYQQSLDQGLQFLIQYYNGEERAKGNILERFSAQQFPDLHSELNLSSLELGDSALYFCASSVGILAGTGELFFGEGSRLTVL.

This rearrangement joins TRBV7-9 to TRBJ2-2; 10 bases agree with TRBD1. Germline CDR1 SEHNR, CDR2 FQNEAQ (reference sequence). This CDR3 has 16 residues. The ends lost 3 bases at V and 0 bases at J; junction bases unmatched: 1. The CDR3 nucleotides are TGTGCCAGCAGCTTTGGACAGGGGGCGAACACCGGGGAGCTGTTTTTT. It specifies CASSFGQGANTGELFF.

This clonotype was counted between two and nine times. The chain joins TRBV4-1 to TRBJ2-2; D ambiguous. The CDR3 loop spans 13 amino acids. Germline V gene sequence: CDR1 MGHRA, CDR2 YSYEKL. Trimming pared 6 bases from V and 3 bases from J, leaving 8 bases between. CDR3 region: CASSHLHTGELFF. CDR3 nucleotide sequence: TGCGCCAGCAGTCACCTACACACCGGGGAGCTGTTTTTT.

The rearrangement joins TRBV3-1 to TRBJ2-2; D unclear. CDR3 length equals 13 residues. The V gene lost 2 bases and the J gene lost 7 bases, with 8 bases spanning the gap. Germline CDR1 is LGHDT and CDR2 is YNNKEL (reference sequence). This CDR3 reads CASSQLRYGELFF. DNA for the CDR3: TGTGCCAGCAGCCAATTGCGGTACGGGGAGCTGTTTTTT.